This T cell receptor (beta chain) was sequenced for a study of cytomegalovirus exposure and HLA in healthy donors. The PCR was carried out with 60 Vbeta primers and 13 Jbeta primers. Authors' data handling: In a later analysis, the count reached 80 million or so unique TCR beta chains, with approximately 10 million shared. Profiling relied on immunoSEQ multiplex PCR, and the TCRdb table lists in-frame clones only, not all of them. V, J and clone size are those of that table, while D and trimming were read from the DNA. The sample comprises some 180,000 clones, 80% of which are singletons, and 1.2% to 1.5% rests with the top ten. V was clipped by 7 bases and J by 8 bases, with 14 bases between them. CDR1 and CDR2 (germline): MDHEN, SYDVKM. CDR3 size: 13 residues. This clone was seen a few times.

Material for sequencing was PBMCs. This chain uses TRBV28 with TRBJ1-4; D is unresolved. The sequence was obtained from a girl between 5 and 17 years old in good health and CMV-seropositive. The CDR3 DNA reads as TGTGCCAGCATCCGCGAAGGAGGCGAAAAACTGTTTTTT. The encoded protein is CASIREGGEKLFF.